This record concerns one T cell receptor beta chain sequence. Antigen specificity is unknown. This entry belongs to a study of T cell repertoires in cytomegalovirus infection. Study details: Both a matching HLA type and CMV infection were indicated by public TCR beta signatures.

In TCRdb, the reads were re-called with MiXCR into one record per CDR3 protein. The table records around 240,000 distinct CDR3 sequences, 22% of them present only once. Study-wide points: Cumulative public TCR beta family frequency identified CMV carriers with the relevant HLA.

CDR3 length: 14 amino acids. The germline V gene encodes CDR1 SEHNR and CDR2 FQNEAQ (reference sequence). Trimming removed 0 bases from V and 4 bases from J, with 9 bases in between. The clonotype comes from a human donor in good health (CMV status not recorded). Some clones in this sample may be carry-over from other donors' samples. The sequencing input was CD8+ T cells from PBMCs. The chain is built from TRBV7-9 and TRBJ1-2; D not certain. CDR3 sequence (DNA): TGTGCCAGCAGCTTAGCGCCGACTCGCTATGGCTACACCTTC. Translation: CASSLAPTRYGYTF.